A single sample is the source of the 29 T cell receptor beta chains below, sequenced in a study of tumor and adjacent non-tumor tissue in lung cancer. Three rounds of nested PCR, following a modified ARM-PCR protocol, produced the TCRbeta library. TCRdb ran MiXCR on the multiplex PCR reads and lists one entry per CDR3 protein. The sample holds 90,000 to 110,000 distinct CDR3 sequences, 75% seen once. RNA was extracted from bulk tissue without any cell sorting. Sample: lung tumor tissue. The origin of the receptors is a woman in her sixties or seventies with non-small cell lung cancer.

Of note for this clonotype: An end of the junction does not agree with germline; a read error may underlie this. The rearrangement uses TRBV6-6 and TRBJ2-7; D is ambiguous. CDR3 size: 13 residues. Germline lookup yields CDR1 MNHNY and CDR2 SVGAGI (reference sequence). The CDR3 is CASSGKIGYEQYF. For the CDR3, the DNA is TGTGCCAGCAGTGGCAAGATAGGCTACGAACAGTACTTC.

In its sample, this clonotype was seen once. This chain links TRBV20-1 with TRBJ2-3; D is uncertain. Trimming left V 7 bases short and J 7 bases short, with 24 bases between. Germline V gene lookup returns CDR1 DFQATT and CDR2 SNEGSKA (reference sequence). The CDR3 consists of 15 residues. This CDR3 reads CSGSGERGGANTQYF. Here the CDR3 DNA reads TGCAGTGGCAGTGGTGAGAGAGGTGGCGCAAATACGCAGTATTTT.

Notes on this clonotype: The junction departs from germline at one end; a sequencing error may be responsible. The CDR3 here is CSWRGTYEQYF. The CDR3 region has the DNA TGCAGTTGGAGGGGCACCTACGAGCAGTATTTC. The chain has TRBV20-1 and TRBJ2-7; TRBD2 might be the D (6 bases). The length of the CDR3 is 11 residues. Germline V gives CDR1 DFQATT, CDR2 SNEGSKA (reference sequence).

The chain couples TRBV10-1 to TRBJ1-1; TRBD1 matches at 8 bases. The V gene end was trimmed by 10 bases and the J gene end by 5 bases; junction bases not matched to a gene: 15. There are 15 residues in the CDR3. The V gene's germline CDR1 is WNHNN and CDR2 SYGVQD (reference sequence). The CDR3 nucleotides read TGCGCCATCTACCCTGTGGCAGGGGGCCTGACTGAAGCTTTCTTT. It is translated as CAIYPVAGGLTEAFF.

About this clonotype: A much larger clone lies a single base off, so this may be a read error. The CDR3 reads CASNKGDNQPQHF. As DNA, the CDR3 is TGCGCCAGCAATAAGGGGGACAATCAGCCCCAGCATTTT. The chain uses TRBV5-1 and TRBJ1-5; a possible D gene is TRBD1 (6 bases). The CDR3 has 13 amino acids. V lost 6 bases to trimming and J lost 3 bases, with 10 bases between them. Germline CDR1 is SGHRS and CDR2 is YFSETQ.

Concerning this clonotype: A much more abundant neighbour one base away suggests this may be a read error. The J gene is TRBJ2-5, the V gene TRBV6-1, with 10 bases lining up with TRBD1. The germline gives CDR1 MNHNS, CDR2 SASEGT. The CDR3 runs to 14 residues. This chain's CDR3 is CASSEWTGGESQYF. The CDR3 nucleotides read TGTGCCAGCAGTGAATGGACAGGGGGAGAGAGCCAGTACTTC.

This chain links TRBV6-1 with TRBJ2-7; D unresolved. The V gene's germline CDR1 is MNHNS and CDR2 SASEGT. CDR3 length: 14 residues. Deletions cut 9 bases from V and 6 bases from J, with 21 bases between. The CDR3 coding sequence is TGTGCCAGTAGTTACCAGGATGGAACCCTCGAGCAGTACTTC. It yields the protein CASSYQDGTLEQYF.

Remarks on this clonotype: Given a much more abundant clone one base away, this may be a read error. This sequence joins TRBV4-3 and TRBJ1-6, with a tentative D call TRBD1 (5 bases). Germline V lookup: CDR1 LGHNA, CDR2 YSLEER. There are 16 residues in the CDR3. The CDR3 DNA reads as TGCGCCAGCAACCAAGATGGCGGGACGTATAATTCACCCCTCCACTTT. Protein product: CASNQDGGTYNSPLHF.

V is TRBV30 and J is TRBJ2-1; tentative D call: TRBD1 (6 bases). The V gene lost 5 bases and the J gene lost 6 bases, with 14 bases spanning the gap. The CDR3 covers 13 residues. The germline CDR1 and CDR2 sequences are GTSNPN and SVGIG (reference sequence). The CDR3 DNA reads TGTGCCTGGGGTTTCGGACAGATCAATGAGCAGTTCTTC. Translated: CAWGFGQINEQFF.

This clonotype has just a few counts. A much larger clone lies one base from this, so it may be a read error. No conserved phenylalanine or tryptophan is present at the end of the CDR3, so a read error is the likely explanation. This chain links TRBV29-1 with TRBJ2-2, with TRBD2 as a possible D gene (6 bases). Trimming shortened V by 4 bases and J by 7 bases, and 10 bases separated the two germline ends. From germline, CDR1 is SQVTM and CDR2 ANQGSEA. This CDR3 has 12 residues. The CDR3 here is CSVAGAGGELFI. DNA for the CDR3: TGCAGCGTTGCGGGAGCTGGCGGGGAGCTGTTTATT.

This clonotype was seen only once. This chain connects TRBV28 to TRBJ2-4, with a possible D match to TRBD1 (6 bases). The germline V gene has CDR1 MDHEN and CDR2 SYDVKM. The CDR3 totals 15 residues. V lost 4 bases and J lost 1, with 11 bases in between. CDR3 DNA sequence: TGTGCCAGCAGTTCAGGGGAGAGTGCCAAAAACATTCAGTACTTC. It encodes CASSSGESAKNIQYF.

In the case of this clonotype: This may be a read error, as it is one base from a much larger clone. The chain combines TRBV20-1 with TRBJ2-3, with D perhaps TRBD1 (5 bases). CDR1 DFQATT and CDR2 SNEGSKA come from the germline V gene (reference sequence). The CDR3 extends over 14 amino acids. CDR3 nucleotides: TGCAGTGCTAGGGCTCAAAGGGCGACAGATAGGCAGTATTTT. It yields the protein CSARAQRATDRQYF.

Points on this clonotype: This could be a read error, since a much larger clone is one nucleotide away. This CDR3 is CANSEAGDRNNYGYTF. The CDR3 region has the DNA TGTGCCAACAGTGAAGCGGGGGACCGGAATAACTATGGCTACACCTTC. The chain is built from TRBV6-1 and TRBJ1-2, with a weak D call TRBD1 (5 bases). Germline V lookup: CDR1 MNHNS, CDR2 SASEGT. This CDR3 has 16 amino acids.

This clonotype was counted many times. The chain links TRBV12-3 or TRBV12-4 to TRBJ1-1; D not resolved. The CDR3 has 13 residues. V was clipped by 6 bases and J by 4 bases, with 12 bases between them. The CDR3 loop reads CASSSPVRTEAFF. CDR3 DNA sequence: TGTGCCAGCAGCTCACCAGTTCGCACTGAAGCTTTCTTT.

Remarks on this clonotype: This may be a read error, as it is one base from a much larger clone. The CDR3 coding sequence is TGTGCCAGCATGACAAGGACAGAAAACACTGAAGCTTTCTTT. Residues: CASMTRTENTEAFF. The chain combines TRBV5-6 with TRBJ1-1; possible D gene TRBD1, 6 bases. The CDR3 extends over 14 amino acids. Trimming removed 6 bases at V and 2 bases at J, with 14 bases between. Looked up from germline, CDR1 is SGHDT and CDR2 is YYEEEE.

In regard to this clonotype: Likely a read error: the CDR3 ends without its conserved phenylalanine or tryptophan. No DNA is shown, since the ends of the CDR3 on it are uncertain; the CDR3 is the one TCRdb lists. The chain combines TRBV12-3 or TRBV12-4 with TRBJ1-1; the table's D call, TRBD1, has no DNA check behind it. The CDR3 is 15 amino acids in total, end residues counted. CDR3 in amino acids: CASSFHGSQTGVVFI.

A remark on this clonotype: Relative to the germline gene, one junction end is altered; a read error may explain this. This sequence joins TRBV6-2 or TRBV6-3 and TRBJ1-5; maybe TRBD1 (5 bases). The CDR3 is 14 residues long. Germline V gene data show CDR1 as MNHEY and CDR2 as SVGEGT. The CDR3 DNA sequence: TGTGCCAGCAGCCCACCGGGACCCGGAAGACCCCAGCTTTTT. Translating gives CASSPPGPGRPQLF.

For this clonotype: Just one base apart from a much larger clone, this may be a read error. The V call is TRBV6-5, the J call TRBJ1-2; perhaps TRBD1 as D (6 bases). V lost 5 bases and J lost 4, with 23 bases in between. The CDR3 spans 17 residues. Germline loops: CDR1 MNHEY, CDR2 SVGAGI. CDR3 loop: CASSLIRTSEGGYGYTF. The CDR3 DNA is TGTGCCAGCAGTCTTATCCGGACGTCCGAGGGGGGCTATGGCTACACCTTC.

About this clonotype: Compared with germline, one end of the junction differs, possibly owing to a read error. The rearrangement links TRBV28 to TRBJ2-3; 8 nucleotides match TRBD2. Germline CDR1 MDHEN, CDR2 SYDVKM. CDR3 length: 12 amino acids. CDR3 region: CSSSGGLGQVYF. The CDR3 coding sequence is TGTTCCAGCAGCGGGGGACTGGGTCAAGTGTATTTT. The variable domain in full, with the rest retrieved from reference TRBV28 and TRBJ2-3, is DVKVTQSSRYLVKRTGEKVFLECVQDMDHENMFWYRQDPGLGLRLIYFSYDVKMKEKGDIPEGYSVSREKKERFSLILESASTNQTSMYLCSSSGGLGQVYFGPGTRLTVL.

As regards this clonotype: Compared with germline, one end of the junction differs, possibly owing to a read error. The chain joins TRBV6-2 or TRBV6-3 to TRBJ2-1; TRBD1 is a possible D gene (5 bases). Germline V gene lookup returns CDR1 MNHEY and CDR2 SVGEGT. The CDR3 is 18 amino acids. The CDR3 is CDSSYLLSQGQGIDEQFF. The CDR3 DNA sequence: TGTGACAGCAGTTACTTGCTCAGCCAAGGGCAGGGAATAGATGAGCAGTTCTTC.

V usage is TRBV6-6 and J usage is TRBJ1-2; D is ambiguous. Trimming removed 4 bases at V and 10 bases at J, with 16 bases between. Germline V gene data show CDR1 as MNHNY and CDR2 as SVGAGI (reference sequence). The CDR3 has 13 amino acids. CDR3 nucleotide sequence: TGTGCCAGCAGTTTAGACAAGGAGGTTGACTACACCTTC. Its protein product is CASSLDKEVDYTF.

A word on this clonotype: A much larger clone lies a single base off, so this may be a read error. V gene TRBV6-2 or TRBV6-3 combines with J gene TRBJ1-1; D remains ambiguous. The CDR3 runs to 12 residues. V was pared by 4 bases and J by 5 bases, with 8 bases between. CDR1 is MNHEY and CDR2 is SVGEGT in the germline V gene. The CDR3 here is CASSCWETEAFF. CDR3 bases: TGTGCCAGCAGTTGTTGGGAAACTGAAGCTTTCTTT.

With respect to this clonotype: A junction boundary mismatches the germline segment, possibly from a read error. The rearrangement uses TRBV4-3 and TRBJ1-3; D is unclear. Germline V lookup: CDR1 LGHNA, CDR2 YSLEER. The CDR3 has 16 amino acids. Here the CDR3 reads CASSQDRWSSGNTIYF. DNA of the CDR3: TGCGCCAGCAGCCAAGATCGCTGGAGCTCTGGAAACACCATATACTTT.

Of note for this clonotype: One end of the junction does not line up with germline, which may come from a read error. The J gene is TRBJ1-2, the V gene TRBV6-2 or TRBV6-3, with D hard to call. The length of the CDR3 is 18 residues. Germline-derived CDR1 and CDR2 are MNHEY and SVGEGT. CDR3 sequence (DNA): TGTGCCAGCAGCTACCACACTCCCCGGTACGTAAGTTCCTATGTCTACACCTTC. Residues: CASSYHTPRYVSSYVYTF.

The rearrangement joins TRBV6-2 or TRBV6-3 to TRBJ2-1; possibly TRBD2 for D (6 bases). Germline values: CDR1 MNHEY, CDR2 SVGEGT. The CDR3 is made up of 15 amino acids. Trimming removed 11 bases at V and 0 bases at J, with 17 bases between. CDR3 sequence reads: CAGGLGGASYNEQFF. The CDR3 nucleotides read TGTGCCGGCGGCCTCGGGGGAGCCTCCTACAATGAGCAGTTCTTC.

On this clonotype: A much larger clone lies one base from this, so it may be a read error. The CDR3 region has the DNA TGCAGTGCACTGGGACTCCTTGAGACCCAGTACTTC. It codes for CSALGLLETQYF. This chain uses TRBV20-1 with TRBJ2-5; tentatively, D is TRBD2 (6 bases). Germline loops: CDR1 DFQATT, CDR2 SNEGSKA (reference sequence). V lost 6 bases, J lost 5 bases, and 13 bases lay in between. CDR3 size: 12 residues.

A word on this clonotype: It may be a read error: a sequence one base away is much more abundant. The V and J genes are TRBV5-4 and TRBJ2-3; unclear D gene. This CDR3 has 14 residues. Trimming shortened V by 2 bases and J by 3 bases, and 10 bases separated the two germline ends. CDR1 SGHNT and CDR2 YYREEE come from the germline V gene (reference sequence). The CDR3 nucleotides read TGTGCCAGCAGCTTATTCACAAAGACAGATACGCAGTATTTT. Amino acids: CASSLFTKTDTQYF.

In this sample, this clonotype turned up once. A much larger clone differs by one base, so this may be a read error. The chain couples TRBV6-1 to TRBJ2-2, with D perhaps matching TRBD2 (5 bases). Germline CDR1 and CDR2: MNHNS and SASEGT. The ends were cut back, 7 bases at V and 5 bases at J, with 20 bases in the middle. This CDR3 is 16 amino acids long. The CDR3: CASMIGIVTRTGELFF. The DNA of the CDR3 is TGTGCCAGCATGATCGGGATCGTAACAAGGACCGGGGAGCTGTTTTTT.

In its sample, this clonotype was seen many times. The rearrangement joins TRBV12-3 or TRBV12-4 to TRBJ2-3, with TRBD2 matching over 11 bases. J gave up 5 bases and V 6 bases, and 10 bases lay outside the gene matches. The CDR3 sequence is 16 residues long. CDR3 DNA sequence: TGTGCCAGCAGCGTTAGCGGGGGGGCCGAGATAGATACGCAGTATTTT. Encoded protein: CASSVSGGAEIDTQYF.